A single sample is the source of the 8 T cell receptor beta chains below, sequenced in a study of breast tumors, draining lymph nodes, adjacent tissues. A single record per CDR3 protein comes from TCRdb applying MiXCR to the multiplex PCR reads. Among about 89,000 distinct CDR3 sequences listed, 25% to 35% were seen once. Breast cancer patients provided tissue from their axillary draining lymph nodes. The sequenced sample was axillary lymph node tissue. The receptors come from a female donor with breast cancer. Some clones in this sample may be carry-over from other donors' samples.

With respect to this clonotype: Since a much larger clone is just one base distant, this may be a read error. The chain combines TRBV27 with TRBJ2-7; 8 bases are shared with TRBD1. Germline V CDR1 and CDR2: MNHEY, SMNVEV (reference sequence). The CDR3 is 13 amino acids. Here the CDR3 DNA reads TGTGCCAGCAGTAAGACAGGGGCCTACGAGCAGTGCTTC. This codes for CASSKTGAYEQCF.

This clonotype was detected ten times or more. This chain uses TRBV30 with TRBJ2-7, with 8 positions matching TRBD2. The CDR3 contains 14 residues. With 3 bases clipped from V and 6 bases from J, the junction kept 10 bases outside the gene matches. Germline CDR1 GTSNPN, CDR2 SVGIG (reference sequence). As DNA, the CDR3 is TGTGCCTGGAGCAGACTAGCGATACAAAGCGAGCAGTACTTC. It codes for CAWSRLAIQSEQYF.

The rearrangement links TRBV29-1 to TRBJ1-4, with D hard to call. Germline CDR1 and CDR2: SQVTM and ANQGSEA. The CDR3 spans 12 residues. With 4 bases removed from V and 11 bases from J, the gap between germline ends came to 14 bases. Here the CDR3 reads CSVGSPGGKLFF. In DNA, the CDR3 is TGCAGCGTTGGTTCCCCAGGAGGGAAACTGTTTTTT.

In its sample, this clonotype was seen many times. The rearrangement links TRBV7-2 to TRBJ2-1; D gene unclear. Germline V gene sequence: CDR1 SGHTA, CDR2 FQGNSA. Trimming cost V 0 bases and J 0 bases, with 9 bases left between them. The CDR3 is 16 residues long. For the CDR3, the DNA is TGTGCCAGCAGCTTAGCAGGCAGAAGCTCCTACAATGAGCAGTTCTTC. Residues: CASSLAGRSSYNEQFF.

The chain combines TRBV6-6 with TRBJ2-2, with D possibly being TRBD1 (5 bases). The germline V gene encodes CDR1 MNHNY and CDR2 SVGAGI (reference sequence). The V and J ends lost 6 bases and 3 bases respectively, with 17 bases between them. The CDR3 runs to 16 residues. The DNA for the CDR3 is TGTGCCAGCAGCGACCGACAGATTGAGTACACCGGGGAGCTGTTTTTT. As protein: CASSDRQIEYTGELFF.

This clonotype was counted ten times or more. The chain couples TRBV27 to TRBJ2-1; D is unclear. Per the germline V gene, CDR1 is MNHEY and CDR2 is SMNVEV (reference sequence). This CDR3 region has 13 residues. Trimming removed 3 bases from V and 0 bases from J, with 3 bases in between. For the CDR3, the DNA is TGTGCCAGCAGTTTTGGCTCCTACAATGAGCAGTTCTTC. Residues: CASSFGSYNEQFF.

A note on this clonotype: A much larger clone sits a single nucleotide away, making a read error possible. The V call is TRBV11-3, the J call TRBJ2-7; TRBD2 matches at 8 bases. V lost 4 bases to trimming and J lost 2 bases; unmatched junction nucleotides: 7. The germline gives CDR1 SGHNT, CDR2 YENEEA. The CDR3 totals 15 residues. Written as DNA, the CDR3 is TGTGCCAGCAGCTCGGGGGGGGGAGCCACCTACGAGCAGTACTTC. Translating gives CASSSGGGATYEQYF.

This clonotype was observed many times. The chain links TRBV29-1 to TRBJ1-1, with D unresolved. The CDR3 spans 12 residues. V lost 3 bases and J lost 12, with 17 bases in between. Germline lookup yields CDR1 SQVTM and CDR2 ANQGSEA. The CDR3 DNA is TGCAGCGTTGATATTAGGTCAGGCGGGACTTTCTTT. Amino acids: CSVDIRSGGTFF.